A single sample is the source of the 24 T cell receptor beta chains below, sequenced in a study of blood T cell repertoires in COVID-19. Produced via immunoSEQ multiplex PCR; TCRdb's table is partial and in-frame only. The data hold nearly 25,000 clones, with more than 80% observed a single time. Material for sequencing was peripheral blood. Receptors were obtained from a woman in her 70s with COVID-19, enrolled during active disease.

This clone was recorded once. The chain joins TRBV19 to TRBJ1-2; D is unclear. The CDR3 is 15 residues long. V dropped 2 bases and J dropped 4 bases, with 14 bases sitting between them. CDR1 LNHDA and CDR2 SQIVND come from the germline V gene (reference sequence). The CDR3, as DNA: TGTGCCAGTAGTATACAGGTCTCCCCAGGCTATGGCTACACCTTC. This encodes CASSIQVSPGYGYTF. Full variable domain (outside the CDR3, taken from reference TRBV19 and TRBJ1-2): DGGITQSPKYLFRKEGQNVTLSCEQNLNHDAMYWYRQDPGQGLRLIYYSQIVNDFQKGDIAEGYSVSREKKESFPLTVTSAQKNPTAFYLCASSIQVSPGYGYTFGSGTRLTVV.

This chain uses TRBV6-5 with TRBJ1-1; maybe TRBD1 (6 bases). Germline CDR1 MNHEY, CDR2 SVGAGI. V was shortened by 8 bases and J by 8 bases, with 18 bases between the two germline ends. The CDR3 is 13 amino acids. In DNA, the CDR3 is TGTGCCAGCTACCGGACAGCTCCCACCGAAGCTTTCTTT. Residues: CASYRTAPTEAFF.

This chain joins TRBV7-9 and TRBJ1-4; 8 bases are a match to TRBD1. The CDR3 runs to 17 residues. Germline values: CDR1 SEHNR, CDR2 FQNEAQ (reference sequence). V lost 1 base, J lost 3 bases, and 7 bases stayed unmatched. CDR3 protein: CASSLERTGRANEKLFF. CDR3 sequence (DNA): TGTGCCAGCAGCTTAGAGCGGACAGGGCGGGCTAATGAAAAACTGTTTTTT.

This chain connects TRBV6-2 or TRBV6-3 to TRBJ2-3; 7 bases line up with TRBD2. The germline V gene has CDR1 MNHEY and CDR2 SVGEGT. The CDR3 runs 15 residues. The ends lost 2 bases at V and 2 bases at J; junction bases unmatched: 4. The CDR3 protein is CASSYGAGNTDTQYF. CDR3 in DNA: TGTGCCAGCAGTTACGGAGCGGGGAACACAGATACGCAGTATTTT.

The rearrangement joins TRBV27 to TRBJ1-2, with D tentatively TRBD1 (6 bases). Between the trimmed V and J ends, which lost 5 bases and 7 bases, there was a span of 14 bases. Germline-derived CDR1 and CDR2 are MNHEY and SMNVEV (reference sequence). This CDR3 contains 13 residues. This chain's CDR3 is CASSPTTGFGYTF. Written as DNA, the CDR3 is TGTGCCAGCAGTCCCACAACAGGGTTTGGCTACACCTTC.

This sequence joins TRBV6-2 or TRBV6-3 and TRBJ2-3; 7 bases map to TRBD2. Germline V CDR1 and CDR2: MNHEY, SVGEGT. The length of the CDR3 is 17 residues. V trimming: 0 bases; J trimming: 2 bases; junction bases outside the gene matches: 8. The CDR3 coding sequence is TGTGCCAGCAGTTACTCGATATCGGCGGGAGACACAGATACGCAGTATTTT. It encodes CASSYSISAGDTDTQYF.

This chain links TRBV12-2 with TRBJ1-5. TRBV12-2 is a known pseudogene. The CDR3 extends over 16 amino acids. CDR3 loop: CASRLEYTTENQPQHF. CDR3 nucleotide sequence: TGTGCAAGTCGCTTAGAGTATACGACTGAGAATCAGCCCCAGCATTTT.

This chain joins TRBV5-6 and TRBJ1-6; maybe TRBD1 (5 bases). CDR1 and CDR2 from the germline V gene are SGHDT and YYEEEE. V was pared by 3 bases and J by 4 bases, with 17 bases between. This CDR3 has 17 amino acids. The CDR3 DNA is TGTGCCAGCAGCTCCGGAGCGGGGGGAGATTATAATTCACCCCTCCACTTT. Residues: CASSSGAGGDYNSPLHF.

This chain joins TRBV14 and TRBJ2-3; TRBD2 agrees at 9 bases. Germline CDR1 and CDR2: SGHDN and FVKESK. The J segment lost 0 bases and the V segment lost 0 bases, leaving 13 bases of the junction unmatched. The CDR3 sequence is 20 residues long. The CDR3 sequence: CASSQESKREATTSTDTQYF. The CDR3 region has the DNA TGTGCCAGCAGCCAAGAATCGAAGCGGGAGGCCACGACTAGCACAGATACGCAGTATTTT.

The chain recombines TRBV6-5 with TRBJ1-2, with 9 bases aligning to TRBD1. The germline V gene has CDR1 MNHEY and CDR2 SVGAGI. V lost 4 bases and J lost 5; bases outside the gene matches: 8. The CDR3 is 15 amino acids. CDR3: CASSFGTGLQYGYTF. The CDR3 region has the DNA TGTGCCAGCAGTTTCGGGACAGGGTTGCAGTATGGCTACACCTTC.

This chain uses TRBV2 with TRBJ2-5, with 9 positions matching TRBD2. The ends lost 3 bases at V and 4 bases at J; junction bases unmatched: 3. Germline lookup yields CDR1 SNHLY and CDR2 FYNNEI. This CDR3 contains 14 residues. The CDR3 spells CASSEGAGGETQYF. For the CDR3, the DNA is TGTGCCAGCAGTGAGGGAGCGGGGGGAGAGACCCAGTACTTC.

The V and J genes are TRBV5-1 and TRBJ2-3; 8 bases map to TRBD1. The germline V gene has CDR1 SGHRS and CDR2 YFSETQ. Germline trimming cut 4 bases from V and 5 bases from J; bases unmatched to any gene: 6. The CDR3 length is 14 residues. CDR3 sequence reads: CASSTGQGRDTQYF. The CDR3 nucleotides read TGCGCCAGCAGCACAGGACAGGGCAGAGATACGCAGTATTTT. The full variable domain, its missing parts supplied by reference TRBV5-1 and TRBJ2-3, is KAGVTQTPRYLIKTRGQQVTLSCSPISGHRSVSWYQQTPGQGLQFLFEYFSETQRNKGNFPGRFSGRQFSNSRSEMNVSTLELGDSALYLCASSTGQGRDTQYFGPGTRLTVL.

This chain joins TRBV3-1 (or the pseudogene TRBV3-2) and TRBJ2-5, with D possibly being TRBD2 (6 bases). CDR3 length: 15 amino acids. Looked up from germline, CDR1 is LGHDT and CDR2 is YNNKEL (reference sequence). V dropped 5 bases and J dropped 5 bases, with 18 bases sitting between them. The CDR3 DNA follows: TGTGCCAGCAGCGCGGGGCTTTCTTTCTCTGAGACCCAGTACTTC. This translates into CASSAGLSFSETQYF.

This clone was counted a few times. The rearrangement uses TRBV9 and TRBJ1-2; D unclear. The CDR3 consists of 14 residues. Germline V gene data show CDR1 as SGDLS and CDR2 as YYNGEE. Trimming took off 0 bases at V and 8 bases at J, with 14 bases between the two ends. This chain's CDR3 is CASSVATGSWGYTF. The DNA for the CDR3 is TGTGCCAGCAGCGTAGCCACGGGTAGTTGGGGCTACACCTTC.

The rearrangement links TRBV12-3 or TRBV12-4 to TRBJ2-7; weak D call: TRBD1 (6 bases). Trimming left V 7 bases short and J 5 bases short, with 15 bases between. This CDR3 spans 13 amino acids. The CDR3 nucleotides read TGTGCCAGCACGAAATTACAGGGCCACGAGCAGTACTTC. Amino acids: CASTKLQGHEQYF.

This chain connects TRBV6-6 to TRBJ2-3; tentative D call: TRBD1 (7 bases). The V end was cut by 0 bases, the J end by 1 base, with 8 bases between. The CDR3 has 15 residues. From germline, CDR1 is MNHNY and CDR2 SVGAGI (reference sequence). The CDR3 DNA follows: TGTGCCAGCAGTTACTCCAGGGGGGGCACAGATACGCAGTATTTT. Translated: CASSYSRGGTDTQYF.

This sequence joins TRBV11-3 and TRBJ2-1, with TRBD2 matching over 8 bases. The CDR3 extends over 15 amino acids. The germline CDR1 and CDR2 sequences are SGHNT and YENEEA. The V and J ends lost 5 bases and 11 bases, in that order; junction bases with no gene match: 14. CDR3 DNA sequence: TGTGCCAGCAGCCGGGGGGGTCCAACCCCGGGTAAGCAGTTCTTC. Translating it yields CASSRGGPTPGKQFF.

The count of this clone is one. The chain couples TRBV6-5 to TRBJ1-5, with 8 bases lining up with TRBD1. This CDR3 has 15 residues. Germline V gene data show CDR1 as MNHEY and CDR2 as SVGAGI. Germline trimming cut 6 bases from V and 4 bases from J; bases unmatched to any gene: 8. The CDR3 DNA follows: TGTGCCAGCAGGGGTGACAGGGGTCTGAATCAGCCCCAGCATTTT. Its protein is CASRGDRGLNQPQHF.

The rearrangement uses TRBV4-2 and TRBJ1-2; TRBD1 matches at 8 bases. With V trimmed by 4 bases and J by 7 bases, 5 bases remained unmatched. The CDR3 has 13 amino acids. Germline loops: CDR1 LGHNA, CDR2 YNFKEQ. The CDR3 sequence is CASSPGTGTGYTF. The CDR3 nucleotides are TGTGCCAGCAGCCCGGGGACAGGAACTGGCTACACCTTC.

The V call is TRBV3-1 (or the pseudogene TRBV3-2), the J call TRBJ1-3; no definite D call. Trimming took 0 bases from V and 8 from J, leaving 8 bases between them. From germline, CDR1 is LGHDT and CDR2 YNNKEL (reference sequence). The CDR3 spans 13 residues. CDR3 sequence reads: CASSQDGADTIYF. The CDR3 DNA reads as TGTGCCAGCAGCCAAGATGGTGCAGACACCATATATTTT.

This clone has only one observation. This chain uses TRBV9 with TRBJ1-1; D gene uncertain. The CDR3 is made up of 14 amino acids. The V end lost 4 bases, the J end lost 3 bases, and 13 bases lay between the germline ends. Germline V CDR1 and CDR2: SGDLS, YYNGEE. This CDR3 is CASSPQWSDTEAFF. CDR3 sequence (DNA): TGTGCCAGCAGCCCTCAGTGGAGTGACACTGAAGCTTTCTTT.

This rearrangement joins TRBV12-3 or TRBV12-4 to TRBJ2-5; no clear D. V was shortened by 1 base and J by 5 bases, with 8 bases between the two germline ends. CDR3 size: 13 residues. The CDR3 DNA reads TGTGCCAGCAGTTTAGGCCAGGTGGAGACCCAGTACTTC. It is translated as CASSLGQVETQYF.

The chain joins TRBV4-2 to TRBJ2-3; D possibly corresponds to TRBD2 (5 bases). The germline V gene encodes CDR1 LGHNA and CDR2 YNFKEQ. The length of the CDR3 is 14 residues. V gave up 2 bases and J gave up 4 bases, with 10 bases separating them. CDR3 loop: CASSQSEGADTQYF. CDR3 bases: TGTGCCAGCAGCCAATCCGAGGGCGCAGATACGCAGTATTTT.

The chain employs TRBV4-2 and TRBJ1-5; no clear D. The CDR3 length is 14 residues. Germline V lookup: CDR1 LGHNA, CDR2 YNFKEQ. V was cut by 3 bases and J by 2 bases, with 8 bases left in between. CDR3 region: CASSQAVGNQPQHF. The CDR3 coding sequence is TGTGCCAGCAGCCAGGCAGTGGGCAATCAGCCCCAGCATTTT.